This T cell receptor (beta chain) is drawn from a study of regulatory T cells in long-lasting Graves disease (dated by TCRdb to the early 2020s). A note on the overall study: Patients with newly diagnosed Graves' disease had been on antithyroid drugs for under 3 months. Persistent Graves' disease patients were compared with newly diagnosed Graves' disease patients by peripheral blood TCR sequencing and RNA sequencing. The study was conducted in China and was registered as a clinical trial. A total of roughly 35 samples underwent TCR sequencing: around 13 from persistent and some 20 from newly diagnosed Graves' disease patients.

Paper-wide results and their limitations: The small sample size was acknowledged by the authors as a limitation that may reduce accuracy. More public clonotypes were shared among persistent patients (over 2,500) than among newly diagnosed patients (966). Sequencing and analysis were limited to the TCR beta chain. Only peripheral blood was studied, because thyroid tissue, the primary lesion, was inaccessible. Compared with newly diagnosed patients, persistent Graves' disease patients had lower TCR Shannon entropy and fewer highly expanded clones, which suggests clonal expansion.

The library was produced with multiplex PCR. Sequencing used an Illumina HiSeq 4000. CDR3 regions were amplified by Arm-PCR with iRepertoire HTBI primers to construct TCR beta libraries. Before sequencing, the PCR products went through gel purification. The paper's processing steps were these. A total of some 65 TRBV and more than twelve TRBJ segments were identified across samples and were used for gene usage analysis of CDR3 amino acid clonotypes. COPE and FqMerger were used to merge filtered high-quality paired reads into contigs. Contigs were aligned with BLAST to IMGT TRBV, TRBD and TRBJ reference genes, and CDR3 was defined per IMGT. Any clonotype with a frequency above 0.1% was classified as a highly expanded clone. Repertoire diversity was measured by Shannon entropy, and V-J evenness by the Gini coefficient. A clonotype was considered public if more than one individual shared it. TCRdb itself trimmed the public reads at Q25 with fastp, ran MiXCR and retained productive beta chains. One record per CDR3 amino acid sequence lists the most common genes and DNA. The V and J calls were not made by the authors but by TCRdb's processing. Here the sample has around 500,000 distinct CDR3 sequences; around 12% occur a single time. The top ten clones comprise 8% to 10% of the sample.

The table lists this clonotype with many counts. Its antigen remains undetermined. Within one base of it there is no much larger clone, and no base qualities were kept. The intended sense of this specimen's time point label: newly diagnosed GD, antithyroid drugs for less than 3 months. RNA was extracted from PBMCs in TRIzol for both TCR sequencing and RNA sequencing. The diagnosis of Graves' disease was made according to American Thyroid Association guidelines. Patients were recruited from an endocrinology department in Xi'an, China. Each patient gave around 9.2 milliliters of peripheral blood, collected in an EDTA anticoagulant tube. Ficoll Paque Plus density gradient separation was used to isolate PBMCs, and no further T cell sorting was performed. An Agilent 2100 Bioanalyzer and agarose gel were used to check RNA quality, while a NanoDrop 2000 measured RNA concentration. The sample was also reused in another study, on T cells in Graves' hyperthyroidism and ophthalmopathy. The second paper further reports: A patient counted as having stable Graves' hyperthyroidism if no progression to ophthalmopathy occurred over 18 months of follow-up. The hyperthyroidism patients were between 18 and 65 years old and newly diagnosed, with a disease duration of less than 2 months. The study excluded patients with uncontrolled infections, other autoimmune diseases, pregnancy or lactation. Diagnoses relied on clinical symptoms, serum thyroxine and TRAb, thyroid ultrasound and orbital computed tomography. A first-round RT-PCR of the TCR CDR3 used the HTBI primer set with the Qiagen OneStep RT-PCR kit. Most expanded thyroid clonotypes (frequency above 0.001) were also found in blood, which suggests that blood repertoires may mirror thyroid immune responses. Ophthalmopathy was separated from stable hyperthyroidism by a 13 V-J signature model, with about 88% sensitivity and approximately 81% specificity obtained in cross-validation and 80%/75% obtained in testing. During validation, the model predicted progression to ophthalmopathy a median of around 7 months ahead of onset, with around 71% sensitivity and 72% to 85% specificity. A discovery cohort of about a hundred patients, approximately 44 with Graves' ophthalmopathy and approximately 60 with stable Graves' hyperthyroidism, was used to find distinguishing TCR V-J signatures. Prospective prediction of ophthalmopathy was tested in an independent validation cohort of 18 to 20 hyperthyroidism patients and 17 patients who later progressed to ophthalmopathy. The 100 discovery patients were randomly split 7:3 into training and test sets. Thyroid tissue and blood T-cell repertoires from six Graves' hyperthyroidism patients were also compared in the study. Following sampling, methimazole starting at 30 mg daily was given to hyperthyroidism patients, and high-dose intravenous methylprednisolone was given to ophthalmopathy patients. A second multiplex PCR round built the libraries, followed by size selection and purification. Paired-end sequencing of the libraries was performed with 100 bp reads on an Illumina HiSeq2000. SOAPnuke was used to process the raw data, throwing out any read that contained adapters or uncalled bases, had a mean Phred below 15, or lacked an exact constant-primer or identifier match. High-quality paired reads were merged using COPE v1.2.5, and each unique nucleotide sequence was defined as a clonotype. MiTCR v1.1 was used to align clonotypes to the IMGT TRBV, TRBD and TRBJ reference segments. The analysis included only V-J combinations with a frequency above 0.0001, which together covered 99% to 99.2% of the repertoires. The TCS score was defined as the ratio of F50 (clonal expansion) to E x V (chaos), calculated using BLOSUM62-based TCRdist between CDR3 peptides within each V-J. Welch's t-statistics and random forest reduced 450 to 600 V-J features to 13, which were used in a naive Bayes classifier (R e1071). No statistical method was used to set the sample size in advance, and investigators knew the group allocation. According to the paper, TCR Vbeta CDR3 sequencing was carried out on roughly 130 peripheral blood samples, which came from 40 to 45 ophthalmopathy, under 80 hyperthyroidism and roughly 17 progressor patients.

This material consisted of peripheral blood mononuclear cells (PBMCs), taken at new diagnosis, from a patient treated with antithyroid drugs. The receptor was derived from a woman in her 30s with Graves disease. Donor details come from another sample of the same person, matched by shared clones.

The CDR3 loop reads CASSRAINQPQHF. The nucleotide sequence is TGTGCCAGCAGTCGGGCCATCAATCAGCCCCAGCATTTT. This chain joins TRBV2 to TRBJ1-5; the D gene is not confidently resolved. Looking up the germline V gene yields CDR1 SNHLY and CDR2 FYNNEI. V loses 5 bases of germline sequence and J loses 3 bases, and the interval between the two ends is 8 bases. Including cysteine and phenylalanine, the CDR3 has 13 amino acids. The entry retains the CDR3 DNA only, 39 bases that are in frame from base 1.